This T cell receptor beta chain derives from a study of cytomegalovirus exposure and HLA in healthy donors. The method was immunoSEQ multiplex PCR; TCRdb's version includes in-frame clones alone and lacks a portion of them. The data hold about 160,000 clones, with just under 90% observed a single time. Trimming removed 4 bases from V and 7 bases from J, with 19 bases in between. This CDR3 has 15 amino acids. Looked up from germline, CDR1 is MDHEN and CDR2 is SYDVKM. Sample: PBMCs. This TCR came from a young woman in good health and CMV-seropositive. The chain recombines TRBV28 with TRBJ1-2, with a tentative D call TRBD1 (6 bases). The CDR3 sequence is CASSSFEGGFGGYTF. Here the CDR3 DNA reads TGTGCCAGCAGTTCGTTCGAGGGGGGGTTCGGTGGCTACACCTTC.